The 4 T cell receptor beta chains presented below share a single source sample, sequenced in a study of blood T cell repertoires in COVID-19. The protocol was immunoSEQ multiplex PCR, while the TCRdb copy is restricted to in-frame clones and leaves out a portion. The table includes 200,000 to 300,000 clones, about four fifths detected once. What was sequenced was peripheral blood. These receptors all stem from a woman older than 75 with COVID-19, enrolled during active disease.

The V and J genes are TRBV11-1 and TRBJ1-1; D is ambiguous. The CDR3 runs 13 residues. Germline CDR1 and CDR2: SGHAT and FQDESV (reference sequence). The V end lost 5 bases, the J end lost 3 bases, and 10 bases lay between the germline ends. DNA for the CDR3: TGTGCCAGCAGCAGGTTGAGGGACACTGAAGCTTTCTTT. Translating it yields CASSRLRDTEAFF.

The chain couples TRBV7-2 to TRBJ2-5; D is perhaps TRBD2 (6 bases). V was pared by 4 bases and J by 2 bases, with 11 bases between. Germline V CDR1 and CDR2: SGHTA, FQGNSA. The CDR3 has 14 residues. Written as DNA, the CDR3 is TGTGCCAGCAGCTACCGGGACTGGCAAGAGACCCAGTACTTC. It translates to CASSYRDWQETQYF.

CDR3 sequence (DNA): TGCGCCAGCAGCGGACAGGGATTCAAGCAGTACTTC. It codes for CASSGQGFKQYF. V is TRBV5-1 and J is TRBJ2-7, with 8 positions matching TRBD1. This CDR3 comprises 12 residues. V trimming: 4 bases; J trimming: 8 bases; junction bases outside the gene matches: 5. Germline V gene sequence: CDR1 SGHRS, CDR2 YFSETQ.

The chain's CDR3 is CAISKGQGSNSPLHF. CDR3 bases: TGTGCCATCAGTAAAGGACAGGGAAGTAATTCACCCCTCCACTTT. The chain joins TRBV10-3 to TRBJ1-6; 8 positions agree with TRBD1. J gave up 6 bases and V 5 bases, and 6 bases lay outside the gene matches. The CDR3 runs to 15 residues. Looked up from germline, CDR1 is ENHRY and CDR2 is SYGVKD.